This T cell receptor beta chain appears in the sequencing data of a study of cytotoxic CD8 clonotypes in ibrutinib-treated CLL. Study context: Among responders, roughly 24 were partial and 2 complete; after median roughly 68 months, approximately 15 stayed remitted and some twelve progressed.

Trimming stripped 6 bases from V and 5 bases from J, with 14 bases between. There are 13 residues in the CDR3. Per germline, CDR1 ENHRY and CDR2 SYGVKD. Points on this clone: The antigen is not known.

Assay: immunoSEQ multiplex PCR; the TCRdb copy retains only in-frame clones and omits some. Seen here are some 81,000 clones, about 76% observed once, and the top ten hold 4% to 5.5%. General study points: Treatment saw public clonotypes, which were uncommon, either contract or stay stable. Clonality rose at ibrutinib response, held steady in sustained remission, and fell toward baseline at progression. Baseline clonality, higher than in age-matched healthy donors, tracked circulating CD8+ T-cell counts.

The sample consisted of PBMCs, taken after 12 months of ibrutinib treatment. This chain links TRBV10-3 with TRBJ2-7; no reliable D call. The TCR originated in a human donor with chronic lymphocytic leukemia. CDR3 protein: CAISRSLGHEQYF. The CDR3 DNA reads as TGTGCCATCAGCAGGAGTTTGGGCCACGAGCAGTACTTC.